This T cell receptor (beta chain) was identified in a study of shared clonotypes between healthy human individuals. At the level of the study: A donor's plate count was three for CD4 naive and three for CD4 memory; CD8 naive had two and CD8 memory one.

Profiled with immunoSEQ multiplex PCR; TCRdb holds only in-frame clones, not every one. Of roughly 600,000 clones in the sample, about 98% were seen once. In regard to this clone: The antigen remains undetermined.

The CDR3 is made up of 16 amino acids. Per germline, CDR1 MNHNS and CDR2 SASEGT. Trimming took 2 bases from V and 3 from J; bases not matched to a gene: 5. As defined, naive CD8 cells were CD45RO-negative and positively selected for CCR7, with terminally differentiated effector memory CD45RA+ cells excluded. General study results and limits: The generation probabilities recorded for non-shared clonotypes fell below those of clonotypes shared by all four donors. Larger estimated richness was generally recorded for naive subsets relative to memory subsets.

The chain combines TRBV6-1 with TRBJ2-7, with TRBD2 identical over 12 bases. This TCR came from a man younger than 40 in good health. Sequencing was carried out using naive CD8+ T cells sorted from blood. The CDR3 coding sequence is TGTGCCAGCAGTGAACTAGCGGGAGGGCCCGTCTACGAGCAGTACTTC. It encodes CASSELAGGPVYEQYF.